Each of the 5 T cell receptor beta chains below was sequenced from the same sample in a study of blood T cell repertoires in COVID-19. TCRdb's copy holds only in-frame clones and misses some; the assay was immunoSEQ multiplex PCR. The data hold around 150,000 clones, with approximately 90% observed a single time. The source material was peripheral blood. These receptors were collected from a woman aged 40 to 49 with acute or convalescent COVID-19.

This chain links TRBV7-2 with TRBJ2-5; 10 positions agree with TRBD2. The trim removed 1 base at V and 3 bases at J, leaving 5 bases unmatched. The CDR3 sequence is 16 residues long. CDR1 and CDR2 (germline): SGHTA, FQGNSA. CDR3 loop: CASSLVLAGAKETQYF. In nucleotides, the CDR3 is TGTGCCAGCAGCTTAGTGCTAGCGGGAGCCAAAGAGACCCAGTACTTC.

This chain uses TRBV7-6 with TRBJ2-7; possibly TRBD2 for D (5 bases). Trimming took 1 base from V and 7 from J, leaving 8 bases between them. From germline, CDR1 is SGHVS and CDR2 FNYEAQ. CDR3 length: 12 amino acids. CDR3 coding DNA: TGTGCCAGCAGCTTAGACGAGGGTGAGCAGTACTTC. Protein: CASSLDEGEQYF.

The chain combines TRBV7-2 with TRBJ2-2; maybe TRBD2 (6 bases). The CDR3 extends over 12 amino acids. The germline CDR1 and CDR2 sequences are SGHTA and FQGNSA. The germline V and J ends were trimmed by 5 bases and 6 bases, with 7 bases remaining between them. In DNA form, the CDR3 reads TGTGCCAGCAGCCAGCGGGCCGGGGAGCTGTTTTTT. It encodes CASSQRAGELFF.

CDR3 protein: CASSRLRTGETYEQYF. The CDR3 nucleotides are TGCGCCAGCAGCCGCCTTAGGACAGGGGAGACCTACGAGCAGTACTTC. The rearrangement uses TRBV4-3 and TRBJ2-7, with 9 bases aligning to TRBD1. Germline V gives CDR1 LGHNA, CDR2 YSLEER. V was clipped by 4 bases and J by 2 bases; unmatched bases: 9. The CDR3 contains 16 residues.

This clone was picked up a small number of times. The chain employs TRBV6-2 or TRBV6-3 and TRBJ2-7; 7 bases are a match to TRBD2. CDR1 is MNHEY and CDR2 is SVGEGT in the germline V gene. The CDR3 extends over 12 amino acids. Trimming at V came to 1 base and at J to 12 bases, leaving 6 bases not matched to a gene. The CDR3 is CASSYFGGSGYF. The CDR3 DNA sequence: TGTGCCAGCAGTTACTTCGGGGGGTCAGGGTACTTC.